What follows are 32 T cell receptor beta chains derived from one specimen sequenced in a study of Graves' ophthalmopathy and Graves' hyperthyroidism. Scientists amplified the TCR beta CDR3 regions from RNA transcripts. RT-PCR in the first round used HTBI primers; a second-round multiplex PCR followed. Each CDR3 protein is one row after TCRdb ran MiXCR on the multiplex PCR reads. This sample has roughly 480,000 distinct CDR3 sequences, with over 13% found just once. The sequencing sample was made of blood. Receptors originate from a woman in her 30s with Graves' ophthalmopathy.

This clonotype was counted ten times or more. The rearrangement links TRBV20-1 to TRBJ1-2, with D uncertain. The germline V and J ends were trimmed by 3 bases and 5 bases, with 10 bases remaining between them. The CDR3 totals 12 residues. Per the germline V gene, CDR1 is DFQATT and CDR2 is SNEGSKA (reference sequence). The CDR3 loop reads CSARTDRYGYTF. The CDR3 nucleotides read TGCAGTGCTAGGACCGACCGGTATGGCTACACCTTC.

The chain employs TRBV2 and TRBJ2-7; tentative D call: TRBD2 (6 bases). Trimming took off 2 bases at V and 6 bases at J, with 20 bases between the two ends. The CDR3 loop spans 16 amino acids. Germline values: CDR1 SNHLY, CDR2 FYNNEI. The CDR3 reads CASSESPMRGVAEQYF. The CDR3 DNA reads TGTGCCAGCAGTGAATCCCCAATGCGCGGGGTTGCCGAGCAGTACTTC.

Ten or more counts support this clonotype. The V call is TRBV9, the J call TRBJ1-6; D perhaps matches TRBD1 (6 bases). CDR3 size: 16 residues. V was pared by 4 bases and J by 5 bases, with 16 bases between. Germline V gene lookup returns CDR1 SGDLS and CDR2 YYNGEE. The CDR3 coding sequence is TGTGCCAGCAGCCCTACCCCAACAGGGAATAATTCACCCCTCCACTTT. Translation: CASSPTPTGNNSPLHF.

The rearrangement uses TRBV5-1 and TRBJ2-5, with TRBD1 matching 7 bases. The germline gives CDR1 SGHRS, CDR2 YFSETQ. The ends lost 7 bases at V and 2 bases at J; junction bases unmatched: 5. The CDR3 extends over 13 amino acids. In nucleotides, the CDR3 is TGCGCCAGCTGGGGGACAGCACAAGAGACCCAGTACTTC. Amino acids: CASWGTAQETQYF.

This clonotype was recorded many times. J is TRBJ1-2 and V is TRBV12-5; possibly TRBD1 for D (5 bases). Germline CDR1 is LGHNT and CDR2 is FRNRAP. The CDR3 has 18 residues. The V and J ends lost 0 bases and 8 bases respectively, with 25 bases between them. In nucleotides, the CDR3 is TGTGCTAGTGGTTTGGTACTAAAATCCAACCCAAGGGGAGGAGGCTACACCTTC. Translated: CASGLVLKSNPRGGGYTF.

This clonotype was observed many times. The chain is built from TRBV28 and TRBJ1-1; D gene uncertain. Trimming removed 2 bases at V and 1 base at J, with 11 bases between. This CDR3 contains 15 residues. Germline-derived CDR1 and CDR2 are MDHEN and SYDVKM. CDR3 residues: CASSLGNFRNTEAFF. CDR3 DNA sequence: TGTGCCAGCAGTTTAGGCAATTTTAGGAACACTGAAGCTTTCTTT. The full variable domain, in which reference TRBV28 and TRBJ1-1 provide the parts outside the CDR3, is DVKVTQSSRYLVKRTGEKVFLECVQDMDHENMFWYRQDPGLGLRLIYFSYDVKMKEKGDIPEGYSVSREKKERFSLILESASTNQTSMYLCASSLGNFRNTEAFFGQGTRLTVV.

This clonotype was picked up many times. The J gene is TRBJ1-5, the V gene TRBV7-2; 9 nucleotides match TRBD1. V lost 5 bases to trimming and J lost 3 bases; unmatched junction nucleotides: 5. This CDR3 has 15 residues. CDR1 is SGHTA, CDR2 FQGNSA, per germline. The CDR3 DNA follows: TGTGCCAGCAGCACCGGACAGGGGTACAATCAGCCCCAGCATTTT. Translation: CASSTGQGYNQPQHF. Full variable domain (rest looked up from reference TRBV7-2 and TRBJ1-5): GAGVSQSPSNKVTEKGKDVELRCDPISGHTALYWYRQSLGQGLEFLIYFQGNSAPDKSGLPSDRFSAERTGGSVSTLTIQRTQQEDSAVYLCASSTGQGYNQPQHFGDGTRLSIL.

This clonotype came up many times. This chain connects TRBV29-1 to TRBJ1-1, with unresolved D. Germline V gene sequence: CDR1 SQVTM, CDR2 ANQGSEA. Deletions cut 2 bases from V and 5 bases from J, with 9 bases between. There are 12 residues in the CDR3. CDR3 DNA: TGCAGCGTTGAACGTGAGTCGACTGAAGCTTTCTTT. It yields the protein CSVERESTEAFF.

This clonotype was seen a handful of times. V usage is TRBV6-2 or TRBV6-3 and J usage is TRBJ2-5, with TRBD1 matching over 8 bases. Trimming removed 2 bases from V and 5 bases from J; junction bases left unmatched: 7. CDR1 and CDR2 (germline): MNHEY, SVGEGT. This CDR3 region has 15 residues. CDR3 loop: CASSYKPGQVETQYF. The CDR3 DNA reads TGTGCCAGCAGTTACAAGCCGGGACAGGTTGAGACCCAGTACTTC.

This clonotype was seen a few times. Given a much more abundant clone one base away, this may be a read error. The CDR3 loop reads CASSAGAKNIQYF. In nucleotides, the CDR3 is TGTGCCAGCAGTGCAGGGGCCAAAAACATTCAGTACTTC. This chain links TRBV6-1 with TRBJ2-4, with a weak D call TRBD1 (5 bases). The CDR3 is 13 residues long. Germline V lookup: CDR1 MNHNS, CDR2 SASEGT. V gave up 4 bases and J gave up 1 base, with 5 bases separating them.

This clonotype was counted many times. The V and J genes are TRBV6-1 and TRBJ2-7; D uncertain. The CDR3 is made up of 10 amino acids. V dropped 9 bases and J dropped 7 bases, with 10 bases sitting between them. Germline lookup yields CDR1 MNHNS and CDR2 SASEGT. The CDR3 loop reads CARRSKEQYF. The DNA for the CDR3 is TGTGCCAGGCGCTCAAAAGAGCAGTACTTC.

At least ten counts were recorded for this clonotype. The chain couples TRBV29-1 to TRBJ1-2; D is ambiguous. This CDR3 contains 13 residues. V gave up 4 bases and J gave up 4 bases, with 13 bases separating them. Germline lookup yields CDR1 SQVTM and CDR2 ANQGSEA. CDR3: CSVVADHLYGYTF. The DNA of the CDR3 is TGCAGCGTTGTGGCCGACCACCTCTATGGCTACACCTTC.

Concerning this clonotype: This could be a read error, since a much larger clone is one nucleotide away. The V call is TRBV3-1, the J call TRBJ1-1, with D uncertain. The CDR3 runs to 11 residues. Looked up from germline, CDR1 is LGHDT and CDR2 is YNNKEL (reference sequence). The CDR3: CASRQVDEAFF. The CDR3 bases are TGTGCCAGCAGGCAAGTTGATGAAGCTTTCTTT.

This clonotype appeared many times. The rearrangement uses TRBV19 and TRBJ1-5; D is unclear. Germline CDR1 and CDR2: LNHDA and SQIVND (reference sequence). The CDR3 has 14 residues. The V end lost 5 bases, the J end lost 2 bases, and 10 bases lay between the germline ends. CDR3 amino acids: CASSPNWGNQPQHF. CDR3 DNA sequence: TGTGCCAGTAGTCCCAACTGGGGCAATCAGCCCCAGCATTTT.

This clonotype was observed many times. The chain recombines TRBV12-3 or TRBV12-4 with TRBJ1-2; 7 nucleotides match TRBD1. Trimming cost V 6 bases and J 0 bases; bases outside gene matches: 7. The CDR3 length is 15 residues. As DNA, the CDR3 is TGTGCCAGCAGGACTCGGACAGGTTCTAACTATGGCTACACCTTC. Its translation is CASRTRTGSNYGYTF.

A note on this clonotype: A much larger clone lies a single base off, so this may be a read error. This chain joins TRBV11-1 and TRBJ2-5, with no clear D. The CDR3 extends over 12 amino acids. Germline V gene lookup returns CDR1 SGHAT and CDR2 FQDESV (reference sequence). The CDR3 DNA follows: TGTGCCAGCAGCTTAGGGATGGAGACCAAGTACTTC. It specifies CASSLGMETKYF.

This clonotype came up many times. The chain couples TRBV19 to TRBJ1-6; D is undetermined. V lost 6 bases, J lost 7 bases, and 7 bases lay in between. CDR1 and CDR2 from the germline V gene are LNHDA and SQIVND (reference sequence). CDR3 length equals 12 residues. For the CDR3, the DNA is TGTGCCAGTAGAGGGCCCAATTCACCCCTCCACTTT. Its protein is CASRGPNSPLHF.

At least ten counts were recorded for this clonotype. The chain has TRBV28 and TRBJ1-6; a possible D gene is TRBD1 (6 bases). There are 17 residues in the CDR3. V dropped 6 bases and J dropped 7 bases, with 22 bases sitting between them. Germline assignment: CDR1 MDHEN and CDR2 SYDVKM. CDR3 protein: CASRSPRTVGLNSPLHF. DNA for the CDR3: TGTGCCAGCAGGTCACCCCGGACAGTAGGACTGAATTCACCCCTCCACTTT. Full variable domain (rest looked up from reference TRBV28 and TRBJ1-6): DVKVTQSSRYLVKRTGEKVFLECVQDMDHENMFWYRQDPGLGLRLIYFSYDVKMKEKGDIPEGYSVSREKKERFSLILESASTNQTSMYLCASRSPRTVGLNSPLHFGNGTRLTVT.

This clonotype was observed many times. This chain joins TRBV10-3 and TRBJ1-5; D gene uncertain. Trimming shortened V by 7 bases and J by 1 base, and 8 bases separated the two germline ends. The CDR3 extends over 13 amino acids. CDR1 is ENHRY, CDR2 SYGVKD, per germline. The DNA for the CDR3 is TGTGCCATCAATGTGGACAGCAATCAGCCCCAGCATTTT. This encodes CAINVDSNQPQHF.

A few counts support this clonotype. This may be a read error: a much more frequent sequence differs by one nucleotide. V is TRBV27 and J is TRBJ1-1; 8 bases agree with TRBD1. This CDR3 is 16 amino acids long. Germline CDR1 MNHEY, CDR2 SMNVEV (reference sequence). The CDR3 nucleotides read TGTGCCAGCAGTTCGGACAGGGATTACTTGAACACTGAAGCTTGCTTT. Amino acids: CASSSDRDYLNTEACF.

The sample holds a few counts of this clonotype. The chain recombines TRBV6-5 with TRBJ1-1; D remains ambiguous. Trimming left V 2 bases short and J 6 bases short, with 13 bases between. The CDR3 length is 14 residues. In germline, CDR1 is MNHEY, CDR2 SVGAGI. CDR3 amino acids: CASSYRSAKPEAFF. The CDR3 DNA reads TGTGCCAGCAGTTACAGGTCGGCAAAGCCTGAAGCTTTCTTT.

This clonotype was seen only a few times. The chain has TRBV11-2 and TRBJ2-2, with 14 positions matching TRBD2. CDR3 length: 18 residues. The germline CDR1 and CDR2 sequences are SGHAT and FQNNGV. Trimming at V came to 1 base and at J to 3 bases, leaving 4 bases not matched to a gene. The CDR3 sequence: CASSLGLAGGQDTGELFF. The CDR3 DNA follows: TGTGCCAGCAGCTTAGGACTAGCGGGGGGGCAGGACACCGGGGAGCTGTTTTTT.

This clonotype appeared many times. The V and J genes are TRBV15 and TRBJ2-7; the D gene is possibly TRBD2 (5 bases). Trimming cost V 0 bases and J 2 bases, with 8 bases left between them. The V gene's germline CDR1 is LNHNV and CDR2 YYDKDF (reference sequence). The CDR3 sequence is 14 residues long. In DNA form, the CDR3 reads TGTGCCACCAGCAGAGATCGAGGGACCTACGAGCAGTACTTC. Residues: CATSRDRGTYEQYF.

This clonotype was counted ten times or more. The J gene is TRBJ1-2, the V gene TRBV20-1, with 9 nucleotides matching TRBD1. Losses at the gene ends were 4 bases for V and 2 bases for J; bases not matched to a gene: 11. Germline CDR1 reads DFQATT; CDR2 reads SNEGSKA (reference sequence). The CDR3 is 16 amino acids. CDR3 in amino acids: CSAIVTGTGRNYGYTF. The DNA for the CDR3 is TGCAGTGCTATAGTTACTGGGACAGGGAGGAACTATGGCTACACCTTC.

This clonotype came up many times. The chain has TRBV7-9 and TRBJ2-2; no clear D gene. Trimming stripped 2 bases from V and 5 bases from J, with 9 bases between. This CDR3 contains 14 residues. Germline loops: CDR1 SEHNR, CDR2 FQNEAQ (reference sequence). CDR3 in amino acids: CASSLRRETGELFF. CDR3 nucleotide sequence: TGTGCCAGCAGCTTACGTAGGGAAACCGGGGAGCTGTTTTTT.

In this sample, this clonotype turned up many times. The chain has TRBV12-3 or TRBV12-4 and TRBJ1-2; tentative D call: TRBD1 (6 bases). V gave up 6 bases and J gave up 4 bases, with 21 bases separating them. The CDR3 runs 16 residues. CDR3 sequence: CASSPGRNRVGYGYTF. The CDR3 coding sequence is TGTGCCAGCAGCCCGGGGCGTAACAGGGTGGGCTATGGCTACACCTTC.

The rearrangement uses TRBV6-2 or TRBV6-3 and TRBJ2-2; 14 bases align to TRBD2. The length of the CDR3 is 18 residues. V trimming: 2 bases; J trimming: 5 bases; junction bases outside the gene matches: 7. CDR1 and CDR2 from the germline V gene are MNHEY and SVGEGT. CDR3 nucleotides: TGTGCCAGCAGTTACAAGGGACTAGCGGGAGAATGGACCGGGGAGCTGTTTTTT. This codes for CASSYKGLAGEWTGELFF.

This clonotype was detected ten times or more. The J gene is TRBJ1-2, the V gene TRBV2; D remains ambiguous. Germline V gene data show CDR1 as SNHLY and CDR2 as FYNNEI. The CDR3 contains 16 residues. The V end was cut by 5 bases, the J end by 0 bases, with 16 bases between. CDR3 protein: CASSPDQGRANYGYTF. DNA of the CDR3: TGTGCCAGCAGTCCTGACCAAGGACGAGCTAACTATGGCTACACCTTC.

This clonotype was detected many times. This chain uses TRBV28 with TRBJ2-2; possible D gene TRBD1, 5 bases. V was pared by 6 bases and J by 2 bases, with 19 bases between. This CDR3 contains 17 residues. Germline V gene lookup returns CDR1 MDHEN and CDR2 SYDVKM. The CDR3 DNA follows: TGTGCCAGCAGCCCGGTTCCATTAACAGGCAACACCGGGGAGCTGTTTTTT. It encodes CASSPVPLTGNTGELFF.

In its sample, this clonotype was seen many times. The V gene is TRBV11-2, the J gene TRBJ1-1; the match to TRBD1 covers 11 bases. J gave up 6 bases and V 6 bases, and 12 bases lay outside the gene matches. This CDR3 has 16 residues. The V gene's germline CDR1 is SGHAT and CDR2 FQNNGV. CDR3 DNA: TGTGCCAGCAGTCCCGGGACAGGGGGTCCGGTGGCTGAAGCTTTCTTT. As protein: CASSPGTGGPVAEAFF. Based on the CDR3 plus reference TRBV11-2 and TRBJ1-1, the full variable domain is EAGVAQSPRYKIIEKRQSVAFWCNPISGHATLYWYQQILGQGPKLLIQFQNNGVVDDSQLPKDRFSAERLKGVDSTLKIQPAKLEDSAVYLCASSPGTGGPVAEAFFGQGTRLTVV.

This clonotype showed up many times. The chain couples TRBV2 to TRBJ2-2; tentative D call: TRBD2 (5 bases). This CDR3 comprises 15 residues. Looked up from germline, CDR1 is SNHLY and CDR2 is FYNNEI. The ends were cut back, 2 bases at V and 2 bases at J, with 9 bases in the middle. The CDR3 region is CASSETGLNTGELFF. The DNA for the CDR3 is TGTGCCAGCAGTGAAACTGGACTCAACACCGGGGAGCTGTTTTTT.

This clonotype was recorded at least ten times. The chain recombines TRBV5-1 with TRBJ2-3, with D unclear. The CDR3 extends over 12 amino acids. V lost 0 bases, J lost 6 bases, and 5 bases lay in between. Germline V CDR1 and CDR2: SGHRS, YFSETQ. CDR3 in DNA: TGCGCCAGCAGCTTGGATCTGGATACGCAGTATTTT. Encoded protein: CASSLDLDTQYF.